This record looks at one T cell receptor beta chain sequence and its context. Its antigen is undetermined. These data come from a study of blood T cells in healthy people across ages. Study outcomes and limitations: Significant beta diversity loss was already apparent by age 40, declining roughly linearly. Naive CD4+ cell counts and diversity both ran higher in long-lived than in aged donors.

Sample-barcoded 5' priming and a J-beta primer mix drove a second PCR of roughly 6 to 12 cycles. MiXCR, run by TCRdb on the 5' RACE reads, gives a single entry per CDR3 protein. The profile shows around 800,000 distinct CDR3 sequences, 20% to 30% of them singletons. Trimming took off 3 bases at V and 2 bases at J, with 17 bases between the two ends. From germline, CDR1 is DFQATT and CDR2 SNEGSKA (reference sequence). This CDR3 comprises 16 residues. The sample was also linked to a second study, of T cells of mothers and their children. As that study records: In cDNA synthesis, all of the extracted RNA was used at about 1.6 ug per 15 ul. In the second PCR, M1S primer introduced barcodes and 2-4 random bases.

The clonotype was recovered from a boy between 5 and 17 years old in good health. The chain is built from TRBV20-1 and TRBJ2-1; TRBD2 is a possible D gene (7 bases). The source material was blood. CDR3 sequence (DNA): TGCAGTGCTAGCGGGGGGCCAATCCCTCCCTACAATGAGCAGTTCTTC. Protein sequence: CSASGGPIPPYNEQFF.